Below, 31 T cell receptor beta chains from the same sample are listed, as sequenced in a study of blood T cells in healthy people across ages. Using a J-beta primer mix together with a sample-barcoded 5' primer, a second PCR was run for roughly 6 to 11 cycles. From the 5' RACE reads, TCRdb called clonotypes with MiXCR, one entry per CDR3 protein. Among around 1.1 million distinct CDR3 sequences, 35% to 40% were seen once, and the ten largest hold around 13%. Sample: blood. All receptors derive from a man aged 18 to 30 in good health.

This clonotype came up a few times. This chain links TRBV20-1 with TRBJ2-5; TRBD1 matches 7 bases. The better agreement between TRBJ2-7 and the DNA end casts doubt on the J call. The CDR3 covers 14 residues. Germline-derived CDR1 and CDR2 are DFQATT and SNEGSKA (reference sequence). For the CDR3, the DNA is TGCAGTGCTGCCGCGACAGGGAATTCCTACGAGCAGTACTTC. Translating it yields CSAAATGNSYEQYF.

The chain joins TRBV27 to TRBJ2-1, with D uncertain. The CDR3 is 13 amino acids. V was pared by 5 bases and J by 5 bases, with 10 bases between. CDR1 is MNHEY, CDR2 SMNVEV, per germline (reference sequence). CDR3 DNA: TGTGCCAGCAGTCAAGGACCACACAATGAGCAGTTCTTC. It encodes CASSQGPHNEQFF.

J is TRBJ2-1 and V is TRBV7-2, with TRBD1 identical over 8 bases. The CDR3 length is 15 residues. Germline loops: CDR1 SGHTA, CDR2 FQGNSA. The J segment lost 6 bases and the V segment lost 5 bases, leaving 9 bases of the junction unmatched. The CDR3 region is CASSPSRGLSNEQFF. The CDR3 region has the DNA TGTGCCAGCAGCCCATCCAGGGGGCTCTCCAATGAGCAGTTCTTC.

This sequence joins TRBV6-5 and TRBJ1-5; D possibly corresponds to TRBD1 (6 bases). V gave up 8 bases and J gave up 4 bases, with 12 bases separating them. The CDR3 extends over 13 amino acids. CDR1 MNHEY and CDR2 SVGAGI come from the germline V gene. As DNA, the CDR3 is TGTGCCAGCGGAAACAGGGAAAATCAGCCCCAGCATTTT. Residues: CASGNRENQPQHF.

The genes are TRBV28 and TRBJ2-3; tentatively, D is TRBD1 (6 bases). The V end lost 6 bases, the J end lost 0 bases, and 16 bases lay between the germline ends. Germline assignment: CDR1 MDHEN and CDR2 SYDVKM. This CDR3 region has 16 residues. CDR3 in DNA: TGTGCCAGCAGCGAGATCCGGGACACAAGCACAGATACGCAGTATTTT. This translates into CASSEIRDTSTDTQYF.

V usage is TRBV7-9 and J usage is TRBJ2-1; 9 positions agree with TRBD1. The CDR3 is 16 amino acids. CDR1 is SEHNR and CDR2 is FQNEAQ in the germline V gene (reference sequence). The V segment lost 2 bases and the J segment 9 bases; nucleotides outside the gene matches: 11. CDR3 in amino acids: CASSLRTGGEGSEQFF. The CDR3 coding sequence is TGTGCCAGCAGCTTAAGAACAGGGGGCGAAGGTAGTGAGCAGTTCTTC.

J is TRBJ2-1 and V is TRBV9; D is uncertain. Trimming removed 0 bases at V and 13 bases at J, with 23 bases between. This CDR3 region has 16 residues. CDR1 SGDLS and CDR2 YYNGEE come from the germline V gene. CDR3 residues: CASSVAAGLPLETQFF. In DNA form, the CDR3 reads TGTGCCAGCAGCGTAGCGGCTGGGCTTCCGTTGGAGACCCAGTTCTTC.

J is TRBJ2-1 and V is TRBV7-2, with TRBD2 matching 16 bases. The ends lost 4 bases at V and 13 bases at J; junction bases unmatched: 13. Germline CDR1 and CDR2: SGHTA and FQGNSA. The CDR3 sequence is 17 residues long. Here the CDR3 reads CASSSPRGGTSGGDQFF. CDR3 nucleotide sequence: TGTGCCAGCAGCTCTCCTCGCGGCGGGACTAGCGGGGGGGACCAGTTCTTC.

The rearrangement uses TRBV5-1 and TRBJ1-1, with 9 nucleotides matching TRBD1. Germline loops: CDR1 SGHRS, CDR2 YFSETQ. CDR3 length: 13 amino acids. Trimming removed 4 bases from V and 8 bases from J; junction bases left unmatched: 6. CDR3 in amino acids: CASSDTGGEEAFF. The CDR3 DNA reads TGCGCCAGCAGCGACACAGGGGGCGAGGAAGCTTTCTTT. Full variable domain (outside the CDR3, taken from reference TRBV5-1 and TRBJ1-1): KAGVTQTPRYLIKTRGQQVTLSCSPISGHRSVSWYQQTPGQGLQFLFEYFSETQRNKGNFPGRFSGRQFSNSRSEMNVSTLELGDSALYLCASSDTGGEEAFFGQGTRLTVV.

V usage is TRBV6-1 and J usage is TRBJ1-5, with TRBD1 as a possible D gene (6 bases). Deletions cut 3 bases from V and 0 bases from J, with 12 bases between. The CDR3 totals 16 residues. Per the germline V gene, CDR1 is MNHNS and CDR2 is SASEGT. In nucleotides, the CDR3 is TGTGCCAGCAGTGATACAGGGTTCCGTAGCAATCAGCCCCAGCATTTT. Translating it yields CASSDTGFRSNQPQHF.

Note on this clonotype: Possible read error: a much larger clone is one base away. The chain couples TRBV5-6 to TRBJ2-1; D remains unclear. Germline V gene lookup returns CDR1 SGHDT and CDR2 YYEEEE. This CDR3 is built from 13 residues. V dropped 6 bases and J dropped 7 bases, with 14 bases sitting between them. The CDR3 DNA is TGTGCCAGCAACACCCCGGAGAGTAATGAGCAGTTCTTC. Protein sequence: CASNTPESNEQFF.

This clonotype came up a few times. This rearrangement joins TRBV9 to TRBJ1-5; D unresolved. The germline V gene encodes CDR1 SGDLS and CDR2 YYNGEE. The CDR3 consists of 15 residues. V gave up 0 bases and J gave up 0 bases, with 7 bases separating them. The CDR3, as DNA: TGTGCCAGCAGCGTAGGAAGCCTTAGCAATCAGCCCCAGCATTTT. Its translation is CASSVGSLSNQPQHF. Full variable domain (rest looked up from reference TRBV9 and TRBJ1-5): DSGVTQTPKHLITATGQRVTLRCSPRSGDLSVYWYQQSLDQGLQFLIQYYNGEERAKGNILERFSAQQFPDLHSELNLSSLELGDSALYFCASSVGSLSNQPQHFGDGTRLSIL.

The chain carries TRBV10-3 and TRBJ1-3, with D tentatively TRBD1 (5 bases). The V gene lost 7 bases and the J gene lost 3 bases, with 16 bases spanning the gap. The V gene's germline CDR1 is ENHRY and CDR2 SYGVKD. The CDR3 loop spans 15 amino acids. The CDR3 reads CAITSGGLVGNTIYF. In nucleotides, the CDR3 is TGTGCCATCACCTCGGGGGGGTTAGTTGGAAACACCATATATTTT.

The genes are TRBV5-1 and TRBJ1-1; weak D call: TRBD1 (6 bases). Trimming removed 4 bases at V and 1 base at J, with 11 bases between. CDR1 SGHRS and CDR2 YFSETQ come from the germline V gene. This CDR3 region has 14 residues. The chain's CDR3 is CASSLDSGNTEAFF. CDR3 in DNA: TGCGCCAGCAGCCTGGACAGTGGGAACACTGAAGCTTTCTTT.

This clonotype has more than one count but fewer than ten. The chain links TRBV3-1 to TRBJ2-5; D may correspond to TRBD1 or TRBD2 (5 bases each). The ends were cut back, 6 bases at V and 2 bases at J, with 19 bases in the middle. This CDR3 region has 16 residues. Germline-derived CDR1 and CDR2 are LGHDT and YNNKEL (reference sequence). Here the CDR3 reads CASSSVGTGIQETQYF. CDR3 DNA: TGTGCCAGCAGTTCCGTGGGGACCGGAATACAAGAGACCCAGTACTTC.

This sequence joins TRBV29-1 and TRBJ2-4, with D possibly being TRBD1 (6 bases). The closer fit of TRBJ2-5 to the DNA end suggests the J call may be wrong. CDR3 length: 12 residues. Germline CDR1 reads SQVTM; CDR2 reads ANQGSEA. The DNA of the CDR3 is TGCAGCGTTAGGGCAGGGGTGGAGACCCAGTACTTC. Protein product: CSVRAGVETQYF.

This clonotype was counted between two and nine times. This rearrangement joins TRBV20-1 to TRBJ2-3; unclear D gene. CDR1 and CDR2 from the germline V gene are DFQATT and SNEGSKA (reference sequence). The V end was cut by 2 bases, the J end by 1 base, with 16 bases between. The CDR3 is 16 amino acids. CDR3 region: CSARTFSVLGTDTQYF. Written as DNA, the CDR3 is TGCAGTGCTAGAACCTTTTCCGTTCTAGGCACAGATACGCAGTATTTT.

The rearrangement links TRBV6-2 or TRBV6-3 to TRBJ1-1, with D maybe TRBD1 (5 bases). This CDR3 is built from 13 residues. Germline V CDR1 and CDR2: MNHEY, SVGEGT. Trimming shortened V by 7 bases and J by 6 bases, and 15 bases separated the two germline ends. The CDR3 DNA is TGTGCCAGCATCTTGGGTCGGGGGGCTGAAGCTTTCTTT. It yields the protein CASILGRGAEAFF.

The J gene is TRBJ1-5, the V gene TRBV7-8, with 7 nucleotides matching TRBD1. Germline lookup yields CDR1 SGHVS and CDR2 FQNEAQ. The CDR3 covers 16 residues. The J segment lost 4 bases and the V segment lost 2 bases, leaving 8 bases of the junction unmatched. The CDR3: CASSLSAGQINQPQHF. The CDR3 region has the DNA TGTGCCAGCAGCTTATCGGCGGGACAGATTAATCAGCCCCAGCATTTT.

V and J are TRBV4-3 and TRBJ2-6, with TRBD1 matching 7 bases. CDR1 and CDR2 (germline): LGHNA, YSLEER. The CDR3 runs 16 residues. With V trimmed by 2 bases and J by 4 bases, 5 bases remained unmatched. The CDR3 DNA reads as TGCGCCAGCAGCCAAAACAGGGGCGGCGGGGCCAACGTCCTGACTTTC. It translates to CASSQNRGGGANVLTF.

This chain connects TRBV20-1 to TRBJ2-5; 7 nucleotides match TRBD1. The CDR3 spans 15 residues. J lost 2 bases, V lost 3 bases, and 9 bases had no gene match. Germline CDR1 DFQATT, CDR2 SNEGSKA (reference sequence). CDR3: CSARGQPLLQETQYF. The CDR3 coding sequence is TGCAGTGCTAGGGGACAGCCCCTGTTACAAGAGACCCAGTACTTC.

J is TRBJ1-1 and V is TRBV12-3 or TRBV12-4; D is undetermined. The V gene lost 6 bases and the J gene lost 4 bases, with 15 bases spanning the gap. The length of the CDR3 is 14 residues. The CDR3 is CASSPFRVTTEAFF. The CDR3 coding sequence is TGTGCCAGCAGCCCGTTTAGGGTTACCACTGAAGCTTTCTTT.

CDR3 protein: CASSQGPTRRPNEKLFF. CDR3 DNA sequence: TGTGCCAGCAGCCAAGGTCCAACCCGACGCCCTAATGAAAAACTGTTTTTT. The rearrangement links TRBV14 to TRBJ1-4; D gene unclear. Germline values: CDR1 SGHDN, CDR2 FVKESK. This CDR3 has 17 amino acids. V lost 1 base and J lost 3, with 15 bases in between.

Remarks on this clonotype: Just one base apart from a much larger clone, this may be a read error. This chain connects TRBV5-1 to TRBJ2-5; D remains unclear. CDR3 length equals 14 residues. Germline values: CDR1 SGHRS, CDR2 YFSETQ. With 0 bases removed from V and 6 bases from J, the gap between germline ends came to 12 bases. For the CDR3, the DNA is TGCGCCAGCAGCTTGGAAGGGAACGGAAAGACCCAGTACTTC. Translation gives CASSLEGNGKTQYF. The whole variable domain, filled in from reference TRBV5-1 and TRBJ2-5, reads KAGVTQTPRYLIKTRGQQVTLSCSPISGHRSVSWYQQTPGQGLQFLFEYFSETQRNKGNFPGRFSGRQFSNSRSEMNVSTLELGDSALYLCASSLEGNGKTQYFGPGTRLLVL.

V usage is TRBV20-1 and J usage is TRBJ2-1, with TRBD2 matching over 11 bases. Germline V gene lookup returns CDR1 DFQATT and CDR2 SNEGSKA (reference sequence). This CDR3 is 15 amino acids long. V was pared by 6 bases and J by 5 bases, with 9 bases of the junction left unmatched. The CDR3 region is CSAIPGTSGHNEQFF. The CDR3 DNA follows: TGCAGTGCCATCCCCGGGACTAGCGGACACAATGAGCAGTTCTTC.

This clonotype showed up just a few times. The rearrangement links TRBV20-1 to TRBJ1-2; 10 nucleotides align to TRBD1. The CDR3 is 17 residues long. The trim removed 0 bases at V and 0 bases at J, leaving 7 bases unmatched. Germline V gene lookup returns CDR1 DFQATT and CDR2 SNEGSKA (reference sequence). Here the CDR3 reads CSARDLGQGRTNYGYTF. The DNA of the CDR3 is TGCAGTGCTAGAGATCTGGGACAGGGGCGTACTAACTATGGCTACACCTTC.

The chain has TRBV2 and TRBJ2-5; D is unresolved. With 10 bases removed from V and 5 bases from J, the gap between germline ends came to 11 bases. This CDR3 is built from 11 residues. Germline V gene lookup returns CDR1 SNHLY and CDR2 FYNNEI. CDR3 protein: CATGLGETQYF. In DNA, the CDR3 is TGTGCCACCGGGCTGGGGGAGACCCAGTACTTC.

This clonotype came up a few times. The CDR3 nucleotides read TGTGCCAGCAGTTGGGGGGAAAGTCCCTACAATGAGCAGTTCTTC. Its translation: CASSWGESPYNEQFF. V gene TRBV12-3 or TRBV12-4 combines with J gene TRBJ2-1; TRBD2 might be the D (6 bases). Trimming pared 4 bases from V and 2 bases from J, leaving 12 bases between. The CDR3 length is 15 residues.

V usage is TRBV29-1 and J usage is TRBJ1-1; TRBD1 agrees at 7 bases. The V gene's germline CDR1 is SQVTM and CDR2 ANQGSEA. J was trimmed by 8 bases and V by 1 base; bases with no gene match: 4. CDR3 size: 12 residues. The CDR3 reads CSVEGPTGEAFF. The CDR3 bases are TGCAGCGTTGAAGGGCCGACAGGGGAAGCTTTCTTT.

This clonotype has just a few counts. The rearrangement uses TRBV21-1 and TRBJ2-3; the listed D gene, TRBD1, was not tested against the DNA. TRBV21-1 is a pseudogene locus. CDR3 length: 14 amino acids. The CDR3 DNA follows: TGTGCCAGCAGCATCCGACAGGGGACAGATACGCAGTATTTT. Protein product: CASSIRQGTDTQYF.

The chain is built from TRBV5-1 and TRBJ1-2; tentatively, D is TRBD1 (5 bases). CDR1 and CDR2 (germline): SGHRS, YFSETQ. V lost 4 bases and J 8 bases, leaving 12 bases between the germline ends. This CDR3 comprises 12 residues. In DNA, the CDR3 is TGCGCCAGCAGCCCCCGGGACTGGGGCTACACCTTC. Its translation: CASSPRDWGYTF.